The T cell receptor (beta chain) under discussion was sequenced for a study of T-cell memory formation after mild COVID-19. This clonotype was counted at least ten times. No antigen is known for it. A single record per CDR3 protein comes from TCRdb applying MiXCR to the 5' RACE reads. The sample lists about 560,000 distinct CDR3 sequences, roughly 18% seen once, with 12% in the top ten. Germline CDR1 MNHEY, CDR2 SVGEGT. The CDR3 spans 14 residues. V was shortened by 0 bases and J by 5 bases, with 10 bases between the two germline ends. Study observations and caveats: Some responding clones appeared in pre-infection memory, suggesting cross-reactive memory joined.

The receptor's source is an adult woman who had mild COVID-19 (a few samples of this study predate the infection). Cell type and time point are not known. The sequencing sample was made of PBMCs or a T cell subset sorted from them (not recorded which). The chain recombines TRBV6-2 or TRBV6-3 with TRBJ1-2; unclear D gene. The CDR3 is CASSYSSRTYGYTF. The CDR3 DNA follows: TGTGCCAGCAGTTACTCTTCCCGGACTTATGGCTACACCTTC.